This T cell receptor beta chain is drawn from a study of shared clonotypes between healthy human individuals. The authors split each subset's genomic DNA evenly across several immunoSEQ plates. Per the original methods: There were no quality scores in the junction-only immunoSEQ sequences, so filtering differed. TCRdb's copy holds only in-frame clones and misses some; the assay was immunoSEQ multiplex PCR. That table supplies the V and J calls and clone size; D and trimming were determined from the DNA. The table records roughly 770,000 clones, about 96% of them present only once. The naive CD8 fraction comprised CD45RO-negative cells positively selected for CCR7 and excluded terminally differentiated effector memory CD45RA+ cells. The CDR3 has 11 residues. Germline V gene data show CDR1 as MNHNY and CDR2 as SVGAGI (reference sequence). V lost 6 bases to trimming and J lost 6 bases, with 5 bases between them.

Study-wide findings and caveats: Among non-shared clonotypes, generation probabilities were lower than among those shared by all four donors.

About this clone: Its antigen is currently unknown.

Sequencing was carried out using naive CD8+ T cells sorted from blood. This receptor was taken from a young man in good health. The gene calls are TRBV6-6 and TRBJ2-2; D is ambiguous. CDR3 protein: CASSPSGELFF. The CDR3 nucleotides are TGTGCCAGCAGCCCCTCCGGGGAGCTGTTTTTT.